This TCR beta chain was captured in a study of PD-L1 blockade in urothelial cancer. Study-level information: Enrolled patients had been treated previously with 0 to 3 chemotherapy regimens.

Germline-derived CDR1 and CDR2 are SGHTA and FQGNSA. The CDR3 contains 15 residues. The junction had 12 bases not matched to a gene; V was cut back by 6 bases and J by 4 bases. In its sample, this clone was seen a few times. Time point reported: peripheral blood 6 weeks after treatment start. Here immunoSEQ multiplex PCR was the method, and the copy in TCRdb shows in-frame clones only, minus some. The sample holds roughly 100,000 clones, 75% to 90% seen once. The chain employs TRBV7-2 and TRBJ2-7; 7 positions agree with TRBD2. This receptor was taken from a man in his sixties or seventies with urothelial cancer. The source material was PBMCs, sampled around atezolizumab (anti-PD-L1) treatment. For the CDR3, the DNA is TGTGCCAGCAGTGACTCTAGCGGAGCCCAATACGAGCAGTACTTC. Its translation is CASSDSSGAQYEQYF.